This entry is about one TCR beta chain. This clone was observed a handful of times. The specificity of this receptor is unknown. Per-base quality was not reported, and no clone a single base away is much larger than it. Participants in the prospective study were aged roughly 18 to 90 years, lived in under 30 United States geographic areas, and enrolled through a virtual design. In the prospective study, cohorts were assigned on the basis of participant-reported clinical history obtained from a screening survey and a study questionnaire. In the prospective study, mobile phlebotomists collected whole blood, serum and a nasopharyngeal or oropharyngeal swab from each participant. Prospective study participants could optionally give additional blood draws and questionnaires over an approximately two-month period. Before DNA extraction, prospective study blood samples were shipped either frozen or at room temperature.

The immunoSEQ Assay, a bias-controlled multiplex PCR, was used to amplify TCRbeta CDR3 regions from genomic DNA. For the original study's pipeline: The number of nucleated cells in each sample was estimated by amplification of reference gene primers within the assay. Sequence reads were collapsed and filtered to measure the absolute abundance of every unique TCRbeta CDR3 rearrangement. For each sample, productive Simpson clonality was calculated as the square root of Simpson's diversity index across productive rearrangements. Drawn from immuneACCESS, this table holds only the in-frame rearrangements with V and J called that TCRdb kept. Clones are partly lost; checked studies trace under half to an unresolved V gene and leave the rest unexplained. V and J calls and clone size are copied from that table; D and trimming were computed from the DNA. Within this sample are about 270,000 clones, with approximately 90% of them counted one time only. Roughly 3.9% of the sample is held by the ten biggest clonotypes.

This sample is part of a study of blood T cell repertoires in COVID-19 (dated by TCRdb to about 2020). General notes on the study: Samples covering the acute and convalescent phases of COVID-19 were provided by collaborators in the United States, Italy and Spain. The material from the prospective study consisted of cDNA or gDNA derived from T cells, B-cell-depleted T cells, or PBMCs. Deeply sampled blood TCRbeta repertoires from subjects exposed to, actively infected with, or recovered from COVID-19 were included in the dataset. A freely available public database, intended as a resource for researchers studying the immune response to SARS-CoV-2, is where the repertoires were released. The samples were drawn from two sources: the first 160 participants of the ongoing ImmuneRACE study, and some 1,300 subjects contributed by 6 global collaborators. A de-identified subject ID, COVID-19 status, age in years and sex were almost always included in the sample metadata. Where available, HLA class I and class II types were obtained from metadata supplied by the sample provider rather than from assay-based typing. Summary of the overall study and its limitations: The quantity of clinical and demographic metadata differed by source and by participant and was supplied without curation.

For this chain, trimming is 5 bases at the V end and 9 bases at the J end, and the number of junction bases without a gene match is 9. The CDR3 holds 14 amino acids from the cysteine to the phenylalanine. Only the CDR3 DNA is retained, 42 bases long and in frame from the first base. CDR1 and CDR2, per the germline V gene, are MNHEY and SVGAGI. Input material: PBMCs or T cells enriched from blood (not recorded which). The chain couples TRBV6-5 to TRBJ1-5; a stretch of 8 junction bases matches TRBD1. The clonotype comes from a woman younger than 45 with acute COVID-19. The DNA sequence is given as TGTGCCAGCAGTAGAGGGACAGGTTCTGGGCCCCAGCATTTT. Its translation is CASSRGTGSGPQHF.